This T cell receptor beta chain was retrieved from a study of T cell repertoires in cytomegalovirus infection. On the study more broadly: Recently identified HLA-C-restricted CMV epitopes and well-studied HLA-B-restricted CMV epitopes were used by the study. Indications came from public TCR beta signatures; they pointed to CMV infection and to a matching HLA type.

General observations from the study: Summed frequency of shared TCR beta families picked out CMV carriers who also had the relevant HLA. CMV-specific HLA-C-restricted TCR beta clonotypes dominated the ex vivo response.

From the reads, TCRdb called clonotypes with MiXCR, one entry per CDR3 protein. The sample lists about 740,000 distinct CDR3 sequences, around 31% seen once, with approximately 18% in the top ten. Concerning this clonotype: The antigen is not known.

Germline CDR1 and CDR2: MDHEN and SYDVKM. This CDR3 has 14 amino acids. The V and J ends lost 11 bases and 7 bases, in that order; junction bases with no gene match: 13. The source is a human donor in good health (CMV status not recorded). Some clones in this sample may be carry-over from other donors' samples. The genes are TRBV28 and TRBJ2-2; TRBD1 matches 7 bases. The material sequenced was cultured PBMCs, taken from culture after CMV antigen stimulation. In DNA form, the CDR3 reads TGTGCCTGCCAGACCGGGACAGTTAGCGGGGAGCTGTTTTTT. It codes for CACQTGTVSGELFF.